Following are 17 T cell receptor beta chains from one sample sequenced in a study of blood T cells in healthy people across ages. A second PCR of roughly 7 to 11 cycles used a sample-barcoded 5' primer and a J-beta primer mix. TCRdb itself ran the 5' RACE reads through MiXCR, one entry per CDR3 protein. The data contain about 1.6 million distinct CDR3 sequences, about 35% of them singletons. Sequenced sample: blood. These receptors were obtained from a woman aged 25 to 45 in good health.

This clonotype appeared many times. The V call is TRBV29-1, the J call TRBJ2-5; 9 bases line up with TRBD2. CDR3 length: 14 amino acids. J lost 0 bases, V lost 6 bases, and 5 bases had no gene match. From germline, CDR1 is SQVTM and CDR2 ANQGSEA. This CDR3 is CSVRLAVYQETQYF. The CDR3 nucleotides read TGCAGCGTACGACTAGCGGTGTACCAAGAGACCCAGTACTTC.

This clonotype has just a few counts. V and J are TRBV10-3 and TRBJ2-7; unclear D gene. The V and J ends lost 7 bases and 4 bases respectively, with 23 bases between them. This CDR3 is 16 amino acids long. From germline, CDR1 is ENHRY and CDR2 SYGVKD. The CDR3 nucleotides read TGTGCCATCAACCTTTCTGTAGGCCAAAACTCTTACGAGCAGTACTTC. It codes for CAINLSVGQNSYEQYF.

As DNA, the CDR3 is TGTGCCAGCAGTCTAAAAGGGGCAGCTATCTCCTACAATGAGCAGTTCTTC. Residues: CASSLKGAAISYNEQFF. J is TRBJ2-1 and V is TRBV6-1, with D perhaps matching TRBD1 (5 bases). Germline loops: CDR1 MNHNS, CDR2 SASEGT. The germline V and J ends were trimmed by 5 bases and 0 bases, with 17 bases remaining between them. The CDR3 runs 17 residues.

The CDR3 region is CASSIGLAGPKQETQYF. The CDR3 DNA is TGTGCCAGCAGCATAGGACTAGCGGGACCAAAACAAGAGACCCAGTACTTC. The genes are TRBV7-8 and TRBJ2-5; 12 nucleotides agree with TRBD2. CDR1 and CDR2 from the germline V gene are SGHVS and FQNEAQ. Trimming cost V 5 bases and J 2 bases; bases outside gene matches: 9. This CDR3 comprises 17 residues.

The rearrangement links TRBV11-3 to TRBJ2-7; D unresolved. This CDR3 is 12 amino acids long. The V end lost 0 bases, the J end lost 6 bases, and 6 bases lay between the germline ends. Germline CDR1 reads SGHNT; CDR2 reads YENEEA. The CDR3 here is CASSLDPSEQYF. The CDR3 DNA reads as TGTGCCAGCAGCTTAGATCCCTCCGAGCAGTACTTC.

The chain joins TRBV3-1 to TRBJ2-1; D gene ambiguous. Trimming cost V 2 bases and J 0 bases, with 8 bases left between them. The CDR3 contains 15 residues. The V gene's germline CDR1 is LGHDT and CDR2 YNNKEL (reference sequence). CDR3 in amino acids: CASSQRFSSYNEQFF. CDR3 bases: TGTGCCAGCAGCCAACGTTTTAGCTCCTACAATGAGCAGTTCTTC.

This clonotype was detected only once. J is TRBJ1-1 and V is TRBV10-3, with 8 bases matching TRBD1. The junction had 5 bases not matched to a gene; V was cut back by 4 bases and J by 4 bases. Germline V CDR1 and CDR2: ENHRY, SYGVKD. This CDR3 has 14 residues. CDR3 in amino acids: CAISARQGCTEAFF. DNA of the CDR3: TGTGCCATCAGTGCCAGACAGGGGTGCACTGAAGCTTTCTTT.

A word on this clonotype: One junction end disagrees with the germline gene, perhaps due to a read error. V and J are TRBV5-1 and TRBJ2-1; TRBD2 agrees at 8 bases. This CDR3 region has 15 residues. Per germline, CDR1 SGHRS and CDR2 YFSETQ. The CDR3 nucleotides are TGCGCCAGCAGCGCGACTAGCGACCTGGTAAATGAGCAGGTCTTC. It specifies CASSATSDLVNEQVF.

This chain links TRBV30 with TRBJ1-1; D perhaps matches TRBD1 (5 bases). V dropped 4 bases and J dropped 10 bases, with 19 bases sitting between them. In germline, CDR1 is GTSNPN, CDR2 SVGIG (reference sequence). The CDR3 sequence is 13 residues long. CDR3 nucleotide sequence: TGTGCCTGGACTTCTGGTCGGGACGGGGGAGCTTTCTTT. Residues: CAWTSGRDGGAFF. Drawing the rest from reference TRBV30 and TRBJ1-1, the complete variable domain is SQTIHQWPATLVQPVGSPLSLECTVEGTSNPNLYWYRQAAGRGLQLLFYSVGIGQISSEVPQNLSASRPQDRQFILSSKKLLLSDSGFYLCAWTSGRDGGAFFGQGTRLTVV.

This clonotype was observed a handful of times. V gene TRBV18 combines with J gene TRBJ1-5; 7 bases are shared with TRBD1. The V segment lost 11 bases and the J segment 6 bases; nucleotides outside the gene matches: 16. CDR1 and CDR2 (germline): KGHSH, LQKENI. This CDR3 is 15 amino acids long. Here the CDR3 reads CAGAVRDSGGQPQHF. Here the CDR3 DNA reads TGTGCCGGTGCGGTACGGGACAGCGGGGGTCAGCCCCAGCATTTT.

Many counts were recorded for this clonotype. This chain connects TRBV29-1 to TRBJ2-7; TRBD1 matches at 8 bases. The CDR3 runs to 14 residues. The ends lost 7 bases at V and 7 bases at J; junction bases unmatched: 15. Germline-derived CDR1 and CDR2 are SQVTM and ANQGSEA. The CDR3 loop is CSAAPGQVAGEQYF. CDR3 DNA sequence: TGCAGCGCAGCCCCGGGACAGGTCGCCGGTGAGCAGTACTTC.

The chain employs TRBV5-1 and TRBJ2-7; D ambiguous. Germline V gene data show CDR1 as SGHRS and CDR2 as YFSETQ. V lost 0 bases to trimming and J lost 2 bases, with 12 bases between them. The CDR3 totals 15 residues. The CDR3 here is CASSLGWADPYEQYF. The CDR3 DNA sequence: TGCGCCAGCAGCTTGGGTTGGGCAGACCCCTACGAGCAGTACTTC. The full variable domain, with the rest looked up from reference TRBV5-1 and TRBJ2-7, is KAGVTQTPRYLIKTRGQQVTLSCSPISGHRSVSWYQQTPGQGLQFLFEYFSETQRNKGNFPGRFSGRQFSNSRSEMNVSTLELGDSALYLCASSLGWADPYEQYFGPGTRLTVT.

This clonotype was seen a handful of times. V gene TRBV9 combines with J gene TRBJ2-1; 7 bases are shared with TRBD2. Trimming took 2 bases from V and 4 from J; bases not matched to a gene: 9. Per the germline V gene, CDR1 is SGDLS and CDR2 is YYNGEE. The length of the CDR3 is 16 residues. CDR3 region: CASSVEIAGTYNEQFF. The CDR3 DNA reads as TGTGCCAGCAGCGTTGAAATAGCGGGCACATACAATGAGCAGTTCTTC.

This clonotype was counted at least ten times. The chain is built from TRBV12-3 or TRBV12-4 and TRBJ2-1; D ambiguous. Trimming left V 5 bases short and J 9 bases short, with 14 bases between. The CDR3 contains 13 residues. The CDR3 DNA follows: TGTGCCAGCAGTGAGGTTGCTCGGAGTGAGCAGTTCTTC. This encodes CASSEVARSEQFF.

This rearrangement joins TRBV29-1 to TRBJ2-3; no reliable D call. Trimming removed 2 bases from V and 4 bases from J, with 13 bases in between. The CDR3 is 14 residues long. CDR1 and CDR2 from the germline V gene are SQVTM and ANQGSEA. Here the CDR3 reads CSVERRLSSDTQYF. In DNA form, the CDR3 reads TGCAGCGTTGAAAGACGGCTATCCTCAGATACGCAGTATTTT.

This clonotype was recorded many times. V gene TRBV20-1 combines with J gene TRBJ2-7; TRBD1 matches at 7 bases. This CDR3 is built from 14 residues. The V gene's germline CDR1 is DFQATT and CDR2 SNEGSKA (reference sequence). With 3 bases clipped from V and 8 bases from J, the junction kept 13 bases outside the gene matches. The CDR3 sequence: CSASGDSGGRQQYF. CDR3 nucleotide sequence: TGCAGTGCTAGTGGGGATTCAGGGGGACGGCAGCAGTACTTC.

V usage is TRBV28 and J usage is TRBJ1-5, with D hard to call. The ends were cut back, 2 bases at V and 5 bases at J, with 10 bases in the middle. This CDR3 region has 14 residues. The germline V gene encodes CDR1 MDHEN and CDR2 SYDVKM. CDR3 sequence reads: CASSLGSPYQPQHF. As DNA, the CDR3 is TGTGCCAGCAGTTTAGGCAGTCCTTATCAGCCCCAGCATTTT.